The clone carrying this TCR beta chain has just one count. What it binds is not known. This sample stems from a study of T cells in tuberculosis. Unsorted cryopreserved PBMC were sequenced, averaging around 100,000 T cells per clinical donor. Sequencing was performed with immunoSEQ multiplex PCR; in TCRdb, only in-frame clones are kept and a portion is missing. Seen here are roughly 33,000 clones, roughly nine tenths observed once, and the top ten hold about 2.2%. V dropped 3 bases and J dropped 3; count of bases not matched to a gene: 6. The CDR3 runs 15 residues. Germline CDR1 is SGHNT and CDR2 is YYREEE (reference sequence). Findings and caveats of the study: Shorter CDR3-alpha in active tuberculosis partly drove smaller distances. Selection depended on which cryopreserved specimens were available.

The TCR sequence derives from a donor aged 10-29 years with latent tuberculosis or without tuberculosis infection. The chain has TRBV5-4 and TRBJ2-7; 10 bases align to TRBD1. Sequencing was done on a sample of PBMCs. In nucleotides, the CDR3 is TGTGCCAGCAGCTCGGGACAGGGGAGTTTCTACGAGCAGTACTTC. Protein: CASSSGQGSFYEQYF.